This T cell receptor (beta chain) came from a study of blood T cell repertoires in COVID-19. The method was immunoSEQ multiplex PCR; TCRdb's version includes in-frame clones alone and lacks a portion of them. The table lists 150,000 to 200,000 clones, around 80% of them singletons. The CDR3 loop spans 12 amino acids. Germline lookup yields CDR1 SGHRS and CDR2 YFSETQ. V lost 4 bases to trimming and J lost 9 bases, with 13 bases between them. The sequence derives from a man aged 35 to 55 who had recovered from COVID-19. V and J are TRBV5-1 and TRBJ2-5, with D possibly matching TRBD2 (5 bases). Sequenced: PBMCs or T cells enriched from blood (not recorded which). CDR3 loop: CASSEDTAAQYF. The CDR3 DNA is TGCGCCAGCAGCGAAGATACAGCGGCCCAGTACTTC.